Listed here are 3 T cell receptor beta chains from one sample, sequenced in a study of T-cell memory formation after mild COVID-19. One entry per CDR3 protein results from TCRdb running MiXCR on the 5' RACE reads. The sample has about 240,000 distinct CDR3 sequences, approximately 9% seen once. The source material was PBMCs or a T cell subset sorted from them (not recorded which). Every receptor here comes from a man in his late teens or twenties who had mild COVID-19 (a few samples of this study predate the infection). Cell type and time point are not known.

V is TRBV20-1 and J is TRBJ2-7; D is undetermined. The CDR3 is 13 amino acids. The germline gives CDR1 DFQATT, CDR2 SNEGSKA (reference sequence). V was pared by 0 bases and J by 3 bases, with 9 bases between. CDR3 bases: TGCAGTGCTAGAGATGAAACCGACTACGAGCAGTACTTC. This sequence encodes CSARDETDYEQYF.

In this sample, this clonotype turned up many times. The rearrangement uses TRBV6-2 or TRBV6-3 and TRBJ2-2; 7 positions agree with TRBD2. With V trimmed by 2 bases and J by 7 bases, 4 bases remained unmatched. Germline CDR1 is MNHEY and CDR2 is SVGEGT. This CDR3 has 14 residues. CDR3 sequence (DNA): TGTGCCAGCAGTTACCCCGGGAGGCACGGGGAGCTGTTTTTT. Translation gives CASSYPGRHGELFF.

V usage is TRBV5-1 and J usage is TRBJ2-7, with 12 bases matching TRBD2. From germline, CDR1 is SGHRS and CDR2 YFSETQ. The CDR3 loop spans 14 amino acids. Trimming took 1 base from V and 7 from J; bases not matched to a gene: 3. The CDR3 loop is CASSLSTSGGEQYF. The CDR3, as DNA: TGCGCCAGCAGCTTGTCCACTAGCGGGGGGGAGCAGTACTTC.